The clone carrying this T cell receptor (beta chain) was recorded at least ten times. The junction had 10 bases not matched to a gene; V was cut back by 4 bases and J by 6 bases. This CDR3 has 15 amino acids. Per the germline V gene, CDR1 is DFQATT and CDR2 is SNEGSKA (reference sequence). The data were obtained in a study of neurological immune-mediated disorders. MiXCR, run by TCRdb on the 5' RACE reads, gives a single entry per CDR3 protein. The top ten hold around 3.1% of the sample, which has about 92,000 distinct CDR3 sequences, 3% to 4% seen once. J is TRBJ2-3 and V is TRBV20-1, with 10 bases lining up with TRBD2. This TCR was recovered from a woman in her forties or fifties with multiple sclerosis. Sequencing input: PBMCs. CDR3 DNA: TGCAGTGCTATGCCTCTAGCGGGGGTGAGGGATACGCAGTATTTT. Translated: CSAMPLAGVRDTQYF.